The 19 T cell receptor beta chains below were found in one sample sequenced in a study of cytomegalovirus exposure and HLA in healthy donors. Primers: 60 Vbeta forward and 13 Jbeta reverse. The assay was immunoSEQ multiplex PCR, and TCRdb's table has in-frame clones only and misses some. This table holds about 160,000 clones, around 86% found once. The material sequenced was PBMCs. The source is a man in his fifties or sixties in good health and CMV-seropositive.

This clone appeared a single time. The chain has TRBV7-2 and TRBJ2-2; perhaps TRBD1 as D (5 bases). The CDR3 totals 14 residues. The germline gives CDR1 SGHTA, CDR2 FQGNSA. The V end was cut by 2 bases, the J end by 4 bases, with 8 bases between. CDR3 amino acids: CASSLNRRTGELFF. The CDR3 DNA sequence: TGTGCCAGCAGCTTAAACAGGCGCACCGGGGAGCTGTTTTTT.

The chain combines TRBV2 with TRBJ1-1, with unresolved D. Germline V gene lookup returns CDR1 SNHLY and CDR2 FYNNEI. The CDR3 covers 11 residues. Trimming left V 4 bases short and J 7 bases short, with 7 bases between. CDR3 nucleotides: TGTGCCAGCAGTGTACTCCTTGAAGCTTTCTTT. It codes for CASSVLLEAFF.

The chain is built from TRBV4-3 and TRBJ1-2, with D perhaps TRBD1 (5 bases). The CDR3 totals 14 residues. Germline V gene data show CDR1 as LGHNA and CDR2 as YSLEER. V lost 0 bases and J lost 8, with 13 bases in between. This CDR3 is CASSQDWGEGGYTF. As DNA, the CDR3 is TGCGCCAGCAGCCAAGATTGGGGGGAGGGAGGCTACACCTTC.

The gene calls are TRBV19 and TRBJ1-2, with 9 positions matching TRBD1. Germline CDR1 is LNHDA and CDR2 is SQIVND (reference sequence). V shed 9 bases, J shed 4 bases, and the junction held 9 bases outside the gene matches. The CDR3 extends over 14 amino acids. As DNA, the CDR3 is TGTGCCAGCAGAACAGGGGGCGGTGGCTATGGCTACACCTTC. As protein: CASRTGGGGYGYTF.

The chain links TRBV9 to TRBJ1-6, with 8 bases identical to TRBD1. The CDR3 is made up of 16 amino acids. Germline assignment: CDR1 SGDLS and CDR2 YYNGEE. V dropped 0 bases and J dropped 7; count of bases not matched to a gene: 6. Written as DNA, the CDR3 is TGTGCCAGCAGCGTAGGGTGGACAGGGCGGAATTCACCCCTCCACTTT. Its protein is CASSVGWTGRNSPLHF. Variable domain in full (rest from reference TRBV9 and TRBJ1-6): DSGVTQTPKHLITATGQRVTLRCSPRSGDLSVYWYQQSLDQGLQFLIQYYNGEERAKGNILERFSAQQFPDLHSELNLSSLELGDSALYFCASSVGWTGRNSPLHFGNGTRLTVT.

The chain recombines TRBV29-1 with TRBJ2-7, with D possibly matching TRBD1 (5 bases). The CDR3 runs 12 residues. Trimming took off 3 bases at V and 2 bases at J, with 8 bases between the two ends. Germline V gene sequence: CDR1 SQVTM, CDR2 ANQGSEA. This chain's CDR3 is CSVERTPYEQYF. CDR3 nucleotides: TGCAGCGTTGAGAGGACACCCTACGAGCAGTACTTC.

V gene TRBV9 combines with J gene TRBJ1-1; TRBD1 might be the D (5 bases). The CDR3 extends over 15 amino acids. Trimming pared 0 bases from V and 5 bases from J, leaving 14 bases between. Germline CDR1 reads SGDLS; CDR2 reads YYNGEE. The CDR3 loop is CASSVGPQGGTEAFF. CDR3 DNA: TGTGCCAGCAGCGTAGGTCCCCAGGGTGGGACTGAAGCTTTCTTT.

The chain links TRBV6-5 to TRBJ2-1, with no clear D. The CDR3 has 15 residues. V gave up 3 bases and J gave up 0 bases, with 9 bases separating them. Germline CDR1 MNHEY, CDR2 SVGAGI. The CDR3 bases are TGTGCCAGCAGTTATGACTGGAGCTCCTACAATGAGCAGTTCTTC. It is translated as CASSYDWSSYNEQFF.

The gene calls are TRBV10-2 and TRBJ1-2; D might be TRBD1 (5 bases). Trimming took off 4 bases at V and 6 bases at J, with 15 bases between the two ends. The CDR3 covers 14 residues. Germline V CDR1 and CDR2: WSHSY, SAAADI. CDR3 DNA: TGCGCCAGCAGTGGGGGGGGGATTCCTCATGGCTACACCTTC. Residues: CASSGGGIPHGYTF.

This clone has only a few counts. CDR3 protein: CASRETGNNEQFF. In nucleotides, the CDR3 is TGTGCCAGCAGGGAGACAGGGAACAATGAGCAGTTCTTC. The chain carries TRBV6-1 and TRBJ2-1, with TRBD1 matching over 7 bases. V dropped 6 bases and J dropped 5; count of bases not matched to a gene: 4. Germline CDR1 is MNHNS and CDR2 is SASEGT. The CDR3 loop spans 13 amino acids.

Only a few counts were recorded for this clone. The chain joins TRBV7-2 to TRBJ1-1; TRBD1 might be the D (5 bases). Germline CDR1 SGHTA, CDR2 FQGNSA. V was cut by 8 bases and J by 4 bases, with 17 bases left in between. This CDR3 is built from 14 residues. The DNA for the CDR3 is TGTGCCAGCGCGGGGGTAGGACGGGGCACTGAAGCTTTCTTT. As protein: CASAGVGRGTEAFF.

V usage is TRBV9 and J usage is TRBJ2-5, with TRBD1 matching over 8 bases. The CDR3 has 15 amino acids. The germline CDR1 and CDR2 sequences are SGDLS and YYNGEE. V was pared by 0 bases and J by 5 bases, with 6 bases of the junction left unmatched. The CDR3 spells CASSVVTGQGETQYF. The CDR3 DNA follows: TGTGCCAGCAGCGTAGTTACAGGACAGGGCGAGACCCAGTACTTC. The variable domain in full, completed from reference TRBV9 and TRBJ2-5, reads DSGVTQTPKHLITATGQRVTLRCSPRSGDLSVYWYQQSLDQGLQFLIQYYNGEERAKGNILERFSAQQFPDLHSELNLSSLELGDSALYFCASSVVTGQGETQYFGPGTRLLVL.

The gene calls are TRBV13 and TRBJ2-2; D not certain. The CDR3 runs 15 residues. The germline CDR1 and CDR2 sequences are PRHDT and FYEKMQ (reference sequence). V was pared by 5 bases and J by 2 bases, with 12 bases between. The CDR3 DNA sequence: TGTGCCAGCAGCACCCGAGACACCAACACCGGGGAGCTGTTTTTT. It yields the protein CASSTRDTNTGELFF.

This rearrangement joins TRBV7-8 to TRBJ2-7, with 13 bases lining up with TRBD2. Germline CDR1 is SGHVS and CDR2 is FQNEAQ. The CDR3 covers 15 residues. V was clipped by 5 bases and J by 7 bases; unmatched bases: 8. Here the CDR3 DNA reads TGTGCCAGCAGCCCTATCGGACTAGCGGGGGTGGAGCAGTACTTC. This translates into CASSPIGLAGVEQYF.

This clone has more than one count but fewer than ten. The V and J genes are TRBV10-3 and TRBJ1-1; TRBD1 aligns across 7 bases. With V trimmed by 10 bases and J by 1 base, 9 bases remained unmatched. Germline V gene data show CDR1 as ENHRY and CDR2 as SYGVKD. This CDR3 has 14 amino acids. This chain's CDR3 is CATISGTENTEAFF. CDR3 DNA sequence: TGTGCCACCATCTCCGGGACAGAGAACACTGAAGCTTTCTTT.

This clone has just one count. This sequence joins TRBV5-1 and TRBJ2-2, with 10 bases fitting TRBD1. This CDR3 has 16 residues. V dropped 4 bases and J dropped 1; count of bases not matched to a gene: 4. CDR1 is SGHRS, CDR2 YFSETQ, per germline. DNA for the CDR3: TGCGCCAGCAGCGCGGGACAGGGGCTGAACACCGGGGAGCTGTTTTTT. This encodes CASSAGQGLNTGELFF. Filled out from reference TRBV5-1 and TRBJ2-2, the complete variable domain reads KAGVTQTPRYLIKTRGQQVTLSCSPISGHRSVSWYQQTPGQGLQFLFEYFSETQRNKGNFPGRFSGRQFSNSRSEMNVSTLELGDSALYLCASSAGQGLNTGELFFGEGSRLTVL.

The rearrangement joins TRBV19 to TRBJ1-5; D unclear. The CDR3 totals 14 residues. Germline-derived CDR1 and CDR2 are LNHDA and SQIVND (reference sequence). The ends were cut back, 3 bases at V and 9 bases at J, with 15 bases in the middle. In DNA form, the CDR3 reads TGTGCCAGTAGTATTTTGGGCTCCCCTGGGCCCCAGCATTTT. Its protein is CASSILGSPGPQHF.

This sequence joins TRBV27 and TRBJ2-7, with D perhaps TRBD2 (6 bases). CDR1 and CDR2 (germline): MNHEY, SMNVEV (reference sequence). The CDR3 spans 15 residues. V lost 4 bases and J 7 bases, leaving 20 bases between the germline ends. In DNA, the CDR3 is TGTGCCAGCAGTTACTGGGACTTCGTAACGTGGGAGCAGTACTTC. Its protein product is CASSYWDFVTWEQYF.

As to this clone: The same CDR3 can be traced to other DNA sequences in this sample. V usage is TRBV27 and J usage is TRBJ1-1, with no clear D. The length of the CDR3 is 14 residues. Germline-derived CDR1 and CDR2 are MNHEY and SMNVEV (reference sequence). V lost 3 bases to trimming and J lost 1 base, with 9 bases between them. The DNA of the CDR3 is TGTGCCAGCAGTTTGTCGAGAGGGAACACTGAAGCTTTCTTT. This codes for CASSLSRGNTEAFF.